This T cell receptor beta chain was observed in a study of T cell responses to AZD1222 COVID-19 vaccine. Note on this clone: Its antigen remains unknown.

CDR3 size: 17 residues. Germline V gene lookup returns CDR1 KGHSH and CDR2 LQKENI. The J segment lost 2 bases and the V segment lost 1 base, leaving 8 bases of the junction unmatched. The table came from immunoSEQ multiplex PCR; TCRdb's copy has only in-frame clones and leaves some out. In the table there are some 91,000 clones, around 90% of which are singletons. General observations from the study: Across the whole spike, CD4 TCRs peaked at regions 160-218 and 743-854.

This clonotype was sampled from an adult in good health. The sample was peripheral blood, taken on day 0 of AZD1222 vaccination. The V and J genes are TRBV18 and TRBJ1-5, with TRBD1 identical over 7 bases. CDR3 DNA: TGTGCCAGCTCACCACTCGAGACAGGGCTTGGCAATCAGCCCCAGCATTTT. Protein product: CASSPLETGLGNQPQHF. Combining the CDR3 with reference TRBV18 and TRBJ1-5 gives the whole variable domain NAGVMQNPRHLVRRRGQEARLRCSPMKGHSHVYWYRQLPEEGLKFMVYLQKENIIDESGMPKERFSAEFPKEGPSILRIQQVVRGDSAAYFCASSPLETGLGNQPQHFGDGTRLSIL.